The present entry profiles one T cell receptor (beta chain) with its context. This entry belongs to a study of cytomegalovirus exposure and HLA in healthy donors. Each donor was nominally healthy when sampled (though unrecorded immune exposures were likely). Trimming at V came to 1 base and at J to 3 bases, leaving 2 bases not matched to a gene. The germline gives CDR1 MNHNY, CDR2 SVGAGI (reference sequence). The CDR3 extends over 16 amino acids. This PCR relied on a set of 60 Vbeta primers and 13 Jbeta primers. Source study methods: An analysis that came later counted 60 million to 80 million unique TCR beta chains, around 12 million shared. Repertoires were generated with immunoSEQ multiplex PCR, while TCRdb's copy carries only in-frame clones and drops some. V, J and clone size are taken as reported in that table, and D and trimming were inferred from the DNA itself. The table includes about 200,000 clones, roughly 80% detected once.

The receptor comes from a woman under 40 in good health and CMV-seropositive. The chain has TRBV6-6 and TRBJ2-3, with 12 nucleotides matching TRBD2. Sample: PBMCs. DNA of the CDR3: TGTGCCAGCAGTTACTGGACTAGCGGGAAGACAGATACGCAGTATTTT. It translates to CASSYWTSGKTDTQYF.